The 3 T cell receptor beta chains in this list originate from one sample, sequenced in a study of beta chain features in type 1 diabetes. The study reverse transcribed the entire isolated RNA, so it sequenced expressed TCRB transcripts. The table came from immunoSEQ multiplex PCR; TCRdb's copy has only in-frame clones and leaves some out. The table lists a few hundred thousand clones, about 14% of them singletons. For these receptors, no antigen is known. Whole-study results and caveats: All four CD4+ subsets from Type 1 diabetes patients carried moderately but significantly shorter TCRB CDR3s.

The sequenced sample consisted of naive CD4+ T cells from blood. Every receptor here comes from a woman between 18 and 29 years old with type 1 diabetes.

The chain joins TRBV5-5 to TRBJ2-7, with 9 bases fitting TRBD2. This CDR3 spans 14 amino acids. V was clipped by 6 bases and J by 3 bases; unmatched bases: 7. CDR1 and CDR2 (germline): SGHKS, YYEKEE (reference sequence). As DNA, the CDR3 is TGTGCCAGCACCCCAGCGGGAGGTATCTACGAGCAGTACTTC. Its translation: CASTPAGGIYEQYF.

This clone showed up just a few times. The DNA of the CDR3 is TGTGCCAGTAGGGGACAGGGCAAGAACACTGAAGCTTTCTTT. Translated: CASRGQGKNTEAFF. The J gene is TRBJ1-1, the V gene TRBV19, with 9 bases matching TRBD1. J lost 1 base, V lost 6 bases, and 3 bases had no gene match. CDR3 size: 14 residues. CDR1 LNHDA and CDR2 SQIVND come from the germline V gene (reference sequence).

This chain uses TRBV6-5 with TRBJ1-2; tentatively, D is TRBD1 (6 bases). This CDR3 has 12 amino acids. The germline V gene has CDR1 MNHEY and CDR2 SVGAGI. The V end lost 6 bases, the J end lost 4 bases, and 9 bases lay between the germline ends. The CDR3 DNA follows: TGTGCCAGCAGCGACAGGCCCTATGGCTACACCTTC. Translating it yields CASSDRPYGYTF.